Listed here are 23 T cell receptor beta chains from one sample, sequenced in a study of cytomegalovirus exposure and HLA in healthy donors. In the PCR, 60 Vbeta and 13 Jbeta primers were used. The table came from immunoSEQ multiplex PCR; TCRdb's copy has only in-frame clones and leaves some out. This repertoire shows some 180,000 clones, 85% found once; its top ten account for 2.3%. Material for sequencing was PBMCs. These receptors all stem from a woman between 45 and 65 years old in good health and CMV-seronegative.

The rearrangement uses TRBV7-9 and TRBJ2-2; possible D gene TRBD2, 6 bases. The V end lost 4 bases, the J end lost 4 bases, and 10 bases lay between the germline ends. Germline CDR1 is SEHNR and CDR2 is FQNEAQ (reference sequence). The CDR3 sequence is 14 residues long. The CDR3 protein is CASSWGLGTGELFF. CDR3 bases: TGTGCCAGCAGCTGGGGACTGGGCACCGGGGAGCTGTTTTTT.

DNA for the CDR3: TGCGCCAGCAGCTTTGTAACAGGGGGTGCTGGAAACACCATATATTTT. Translated, it gives CASSFVTGGAGNTIYF. V and J are TRBV5-1 and TRBJ1-3, with TRBD1 matching 8 bases. V lost 2 bases to trimming and J lost 2 bases; unmatched junction nucleotides: 6. The CDR3 has 16 residues. In germline, CDR1 is SGHRS, CDR2 YFSETQ.

The rearrangement uses TRBV19 and TRBJ2-1; 8 nucleotides line up with TRBD2. Trimming took 5 bases from V and 7 from J; bases not matched to a gene: 10. CDR3 length: 15 amino acids. Germline CDR1 is LNHDA and CDR2 is SQIVND (reference sequence). CDR3 residues: CASSPLAGQVNEQFF. In nucleotides, the CDR3 is TGTGCCAGTAGTCCTCTAGCGGGCCAGGTAAATGAGCAGTTCTTC.

The chain carries TRBV2 and TRBJ1-5; D is undetermined. Looked up from germline, CDR1 is SNHLY and CDR2 is FYNNEI. V gave up 0 bases and J gave up 4 bases, with 7 bases separating them. The CDR3 has 14 residues. CDR3 protein: CASSEAPGNQPQHF. The CDR3 DNA reads TGTGCCAGCAGTGAAGCGCCGGGGAATCAGCCCCAGCATTTT.

The chain employs TRBV5-1 and TRBJ2-1, with 9 nucleotides matching TRBD2. V was pared by 0 bases and J by 10 bases, with 17 bases of the junction left unmatched. The CDR3 is made up of 18 amino acids. CDR1 and CDR2 (germline): SGHRS, YFSETQ. The CDR3 loop reads CASSLVLAGVARPLEQFF. DNA for the CDR3: TGCGCCAGCAGCTTGGTCTTAGCGGGAGTCGCTAGGCCATTGGAGCAGTTCTTC.

In its sample, this clone is medium-sized (0.01 to 0.1%). The rearrangement joins TRBV4-3 to TRBJ2-6, with a possible D match to TRBD2 (6 bases). CDR1 and CDR2 (germline): LGHNA, YSLEER. V lost 0 bases and J 3 bases, leaving 9 bases between the germline ends. The CDR3 sequence is 16 residues long. The CDR3 spells CASSQDHGSGANVLTF. In nucleotides, the CDR3 is TGCGCCAGCAGCCAAGATCACGGGAGTGGGGCCAACGTCCTGACTTTC.

The rearrangement links TRBV2 to TRBJ2-5; TRBD1 agrees at 10 bases. Germline CDR1 and CDR2: SNHLY and FYNNEI. The CDR3 is 15 residues long. After removal of 5 bases from V and 5 bases from J, the junction contained 8 bases not matched to a gene. The CDR3 nucleotides read TGTGCCAGCAGTCGACAGGGGGCGCCGGGGGAGACCCAGTACTTC. It yields the protein CASSRQGAPGETQYF.

This chain uses TRBV27 with TRBJ1-6; unclear D gene. Trimming took 9 bases from V and 8 from J, leaving 14 bases between them. In germline, CDR1 is MNHEY, CDR2 SMNVEV (reference sequence). CDR3 length: 13 residues. Here the CDR3 DNA reads TGTGCCAGGGGAACGATAGCGGATTCACCCCTCCACTTT. Protein product: CARGTIADSPLHF.

The V and J genes are TRBV7-7 and TRBJ2-5, with a possible D match to TRBD2 (6 bases). V lost 5 bases and J 2 bases, leaving 15 bases between the germline ends. The CDR3 spans 15 residues. Germline-derived CDR1 and CDR2 are SSHAT and FNYEAQ (reference sequence). The CDR3 DNA reads as TGTGCCAGCAGCCCTGGGGGACTCTCTCAAGAGACCCAGTACTTC. This sequence encodes CASSPGGLSQETQYF. The whole variable domain, filled in from reference TRBV7-7 and TRBJ2-5, reads GAGVSQSPRYKVTKRGQDVTLRCDPISSHATLYWYQQALGQGPEFLTYFNYEAQPDKSGLPSDRFSAERPEGSISTLTIQRTEQRDSAMYRCASSPGGLSQETQYFGPGTRLLVL.

The V call is TRBV13, the J call TRBJ2-3; 13 bases map to TRBD2. V lost 5 bases to trimming and J lost 4 bases; unmatched junction nucleotides: 6. CDR3 length: 16 amino acids. CDR1 is PRHDT and CDR2 is FYEKMQ in the germline V gene (reference sequence). As DNA, the CDR3 is TGTGCCAGCAGCGTTGGACTAGCGGGAGCTTCAGATACGCAGTATTTT. Translating gives CASSVGLAGASDTQYF.

The gene calls are TRBV6-6 and TRBJ2-1; 9 nucleotides agree with TRBD2. Germline V lookup: CDR1 MNHNY, CDR2 SVGAGI (reference sequence). V shed 4 bases and J 7 bases; nucleotides not matched to a gene: 11. The CDR3 consists of 16 residues. Here the CDR3 DNA reads TGTGCCAGCAGTTTCTCAGGGGGTAGCGGGAGAAATGAGCAGTTCTTC. Its protein product is CASSFSGGSGRNEQFF.

The chain links TRBV5-4 to TRBJ2-7, with D possibly being TRBD2 (5 bases). The CDR3 spans 13 residues. V lost 4 bases to trimming and J lost 3 bases, with 11 bases between them. CDR1 is SGHNT, CDR2 YYREEE, per germline (reference sequence). This CDR3 is CASSIGLNYEQYF. The CDR3 nucleotides read TGTGCCAGCAGCATCGGACTCAACTACGAGCAGTACTTC. Drawing the rest from reference TRBV5-4 and TRBJ2-7, the complete variable domain is ETGVTQSPTHLIKTRGQQVTLRCSSQSGHNTVSWYQQALGQGPQFIFQYYREEENGRGNFPPRFSGLQFPNYSSELNVNALELDDSALYLCASSIGLNYEQYFGPGTRLTVT.

CDR3: CASSSRLRQETQYF. For the CDR3, the DNA is TGTGCCAGCAGCTCCAGACTGAGGCAAGAGACCCAGTACTTC. The J gene is TRBJ2-5, the V gene TRBV5-4, with unresolved D. The V end lost 3 bases, the J end lost 2 bases, and 11 bases lay between the germline ends. Looked up from germline, CDR1 is SGHNT and CDR2 is YYREEE (reference sequence). CDR3 length: 14 amino acids.

The sample holds one count of this clone. This chain joins TRBV19 and TRBJ2-7, with D possibly matching TRBD2 (6 bases). Trimming took off 5 bases at V and 9 bases at J, with 23 bases between the two ends. This CDR3 has 15 residues. Germline V gene lookup returns CDR1 LNHDA and CDR2 SQIVND (reference sequence). The CDR3: CASSPTQELQAGQYF. CDR3 bases: TGTGCCAGTAGTCCAACCCAAGAACTCCAAGCGGGGCAGTACTTC.

A note on this clone: The same CDR3 arises from other DNA sequences in this sample as well. This chain links TRBV5-6 with TRBJ1-1; 7 positions match TRBD1. The germline V gene has CDR1 SGHDT and CDR2 YYEEEE. V was pared by 4 bases and J by 1 base, with 10 bases of the junction left unmatched. The length of the CDR3 is 16 residues. The CDR3 protein is CASSVYPGDRNTEAFF. CDR3 nucleotide sequence: TGTGCCAGCAGCGTTTATCCAGGGGACAGGAACACTGAAGCTTTCTTT.

The chain uses TRBV7-9 and TRBJ2-7; D gene ambiguous. Germline CDR1 is SEHNR and CDR2 is FQNEAQ (reference sequence). This CDR3 comprises 12 residues. The germline V and J ends were trimmed by 5 bases and 3 bases, with 8 bases remaining between them. The CDR3 DNA reads TGTGCCAGCAGCCCCAGATACTACGAGCAGTACTTC. This translates into CASSPRYYEQYF.

The J gene is TRBJ2-3, the V gene TRBV2, with TRBD2 matching over 14 bases. Germline assignment: CDR1 SNHLY and CDR2 FYNNEI. Unmatched junction bases numbered 8, after V lost 0 bases and J lost 3 bases. This CDR3 is 19 amino acids long. CDR3 sequence: CASSEAGLGLAGGTDTQYF. The CDR3 DNA sequence: TGTGCCAGCAGTGAAGCCGGTCTCGGACTAGCGGGAGGTACAGATACGCAGTATTTT.

This clone turned up a few times. The chain links TRBV19 to TRBJ2-1; 7 bases are a match to TRBD2. Germline lookup yields CDR1 LNHDA and CDR2 SQIVND (reference sequence). The ends lost 4 bases at V and 3 bases at J; junction bases unmatched: 3. The CDR3 has 14 residues. The CDR3 loop is CASSKAGNYNEQFF. The CDR3 region has the DNA TGTGCCAGTAGTAAAGCGGGGAACTACAATGAGCAGTTCTTC. The variable domain in full, completed from reference TRBV19 and TRBJ2-1, reads DGGITQSPKYLFRKEGQNVTLSCEQNLNHDAMYWYRQDPGQGLRLIYYSQIVNDFQKGDIAEGYSVSREKKESFPLTVTSAQKNPTAFYLCASSKAGNYNEQFFGPGTRLTVL.

The chain joins TRBV5-4 to TRBJ2-3; 7 positions match TRBD2. Germline assignment: CDR1 SGHNT and CDR2 YYREEE (reference sequence). The CDR3 spans 15 residues. After removal of 4 bases from V and 2 bases from J, the junction contained 7 bases not matched to a gene. The CDR3 is CASSDGTTNTDTQYF. CDR3 DNA: TGTGCCAGCAGCGATGGGACTACAAACACAGATACGCAGTATTTT.

This chain uses TRBV28 with TRBJ1-1; D call uncertain. The V end was cut by 8 bases, the J end by 4 bases, with 14 bases between. Looked up from germline, CDR1 is MDHEN and CDR2 is SYDVKM. This CDR3 has 13 residues. CDR3 sequence (DNA): TGTGCCAGCGGCGGCGGCCCGGGCACTGAAGCTTTCTTT. It codes for CASGGGPGTEAFF.

The V and J genes are TRBV30 and TRBJ1-5; tentative D call: TRBD1 (5 bases). The V and J ends lost 0 bases and 1 base respectively, with 10 bases between them. The CDR3 runs 15 residues. Germline V gives CDR1 GTSNPN, CDR2 SVGIG (reference sequence). Written as DNA, the CDR3 is TGTGCCTGGAGTGTACCTGGGGGGAGCAATCAGCCCCAGCATTTT. Its translation: CAWSVPGGSNQPQHF.

About this clone itself: The identical CDR3 is also encoded by other nucleotide sequences in the sample. The chain has TRBV6-6 and TRBJ1-1; D is perhaps TRBD1 (5 bases). This CDR3 has 13 residues. Germline values: CDR1 MNHNY, CDR2 SVGAGI (reference sequence). The V gene lost 0 bases and the J gene lost 4 bases, with 6 bases spanning the gap. The DNA of the CDR3 is TGTGCCAGCAGTTACTCCCAGGGCACTGAAGCTTTCTTT. It specifies CASSYSQGTEAFF.

The rearrangement joins TRBV18 to TRBJ2-1, with D maybe TRBD1 (5 bases). Germline V CDR1 and CDR2: KGHSH, LQKENI. The CDR3 covers 17 residues. The germline V and J ends were trimmed by 4 bases and 6 bases, with 22 bases remaining between them. CDR3 in amino acids: CASSQYLGRGTFNEQFF. The CDR3 nucleotides are TGTGCCAGCTCACAATACTTGGGAAGGGGCACCTTCAATGAGCAGTTCTTC.